The 22 T cell receptor beta chains listed next were all sequenced from one sample in a study of T cell responses to AZD1222 COVID-19 vaccine (dated by TCRdb to the early 2020s). The intended sense of this specimen's time point label: about 28 days (+/-7) after the second vaccine dose. Libraries were built with the immunoSEQ multiplex PCR assay. What TCRdb holds here is the immuneACCESS table cut down to in-frame rearrangements. Part of the clones is not present; checked against another copy, under half of the missing clones reflect an unresolved V gene, and the others are unexplained. Here the sample has around 170,000 clones; 92% occur a single time. Around 2% of the sample belongs to the ten largest clones. This material consisted of peripheral blood, taken 28 days after the second AZD1222 dose. The receptors here all came from an adult who received the AZD1222 COVID-19 vaccine.

This chain links TRBV28 with TRBJ1-2; D is undetermined. V was pared by 6 bases and J by 0 bases, with 17 bases between. The CDR3 runs 16 residues. Germline V gives CDR1 MDHEN, CDR2 SYDVKM. CDR3 coding DNA: TGTGCCAGCAGCCGGGTCGCCCGGTATCCTAACTATGGCTACACCTTC. Its translation is CASSRVARYPNYGYTF.

This clone was detected only once. V gene TRBV10-1 combines with J gene TRBJ1-5; D remains unclear. Germline loops: CDR1 WNHNN, CDR2 SYGVQD (reference sequence). Trimming shortened V by 4 bases and J by 7 bases, and 17 bases separated the two germline ends. The CDR3 runs to 15 residues. CDR3 DNA sequence: TGCGCCAGCAGTGTCGTTCGTTCGGGGAGGCAGCCCCAGCATTTT. Its translation is CASSVVRSGRQPQHF.

The chain recombines TRBV10-2 with TRBJ1-1; a possible D gene is TRBD1 (6 bases). The CDR3 length is 15 residues. Germline CDR1 and CDR2: WSHSY and SAAADI. Deletions cut 6 bases from V and 1 base from J, with 15 bases between. CDR3 in amino acids: CASRQMTGANTEAFF. The CDR3 DNA reads TGCGCCAGCAGGCAAATGACAGGTGCGAACACTGAAGCTTTCTTT.

This chain uses TRBV5-4 with TRBJ2-3; 12 bases align to TRBD2. With 3 bases clipped from V and 5 bases from J, the junction kept 4 bases outside the gene matches. Germline-derived CDR1 and CDR2 are SGHNT and YYREEE (reference sequence). CDR3 size: 15 residues. The CDR3 DNA follows: TGTGCCAGCAGCTCCCGGACTAGCGGGGAAGATACGCAGTATTTT. The encoded protein is CASSSRTSGEDTQYF.

The gene calls are TRBV7-8 and TRBJ1-3; D ambiguous. V lost 4 bases, J lost 4 bases, and 14 bases lay in between. Germline loops: CDR1 SGHVS, CDR2 FQNEAQ. The length of the CDR3 is 15 residues. CDR3 residues: CASSSTGKEGNTIYF. The CDR3 DNA reads as TGTGCCAGCAGCTCCACCGGGAAAGAAGGAAACACCATATATTTT.

This clone appeared once. This chain joins TRBV14 and TRBJ2-1, with 8 nucleotides matching TRBD2. V trimming: 1 base; J trimming: 3 bases; junction bases outside the gene matches: 5. Per the germline V gene, CDR1 is SGHDN and CDR2 is FVKESK. The CDR3 is made up of 16 amino acids. This chain's CDR3 is CASSQVRTSSYNEQFF. CDR3 in DNA: TGTGCCAGCAGCCAAGTCCGGACTAGCAGCTACAATGAGCAGTTCTTC.

The rearrangement links TRBV13 to TRBJ2-2, with 7 bases that match TRBD1. Germline CDR1 PRHDT, CDR2 FYEKMQ (reference sequence). The CDR3 totals 16 residues. Trimming cost V 1 base and J 2 bases; bases outside gene matches: 4. The CDR3 region has the DNA TGTGCCAGCAGCTTAGAAGGGGGCGTTAACACCGGGGAGCTGTTTTTT. Translated: CASSLEGGVNTGELFF.

The genes are TRBV6-5 and TRBJ2-4; D perhaps matches TRBD2 (6 bases). The CDR3 contains 15 residues. The germline V and J ends were trimmed by 7 bases and 6 bases, with 19 bases remaining between them. Germline V CDR1 and CDR2: MNHEY, SVGAGI. The CDR3 DNA reads as TGTGCCAGCAACCCCACCGGGGGATCTACAAACATTCAGTACTTC. Its protein product is CASNPTGGSTNIQYF.

This clone was observed once. DNA for the CDR3: TGTGCCAGCAGCTTAGGTCCGGGACAGCCCCTCCACTTT. This codes for CASSLGPGQPLHF. V and J are TRBV11-3 and TRBJ1-6; 7 bases align to TRBD1. The CDR3 extends over 13 amino acids. V dropped 1 base and J dropped 13; count of bases not matched to a gene: 4. Germline V lookup: CDR1 SGHNT, CDR2 YENEEA.

Concerning this clone: Other DNA sequences of this sample code for an identical CDR3. This chain joins TRBV9 and TRBJ2-3; TRBD1 might be the D (5 bases). CDR1 and CDR2 from the germline V gene are SGDLS and YYNGEE. The CDR3 extends over 15 amino acids. The V end lost 2 bases, the J end lost 1 base, and 11 bases lay between the germline ends. CDR3 coding DNA: TGTGCCAGCAGCGTTTCAGGGTCGCGCACAGATACGCAGTATTTT. This gives the protein CASSVSGSRTDTQYF.

The chain combines TRBV5-4 with TRBJ1-2, with 8 bases aligning to TRBD1. CDR1 and CDR2 from the germline V gene are SGHNT and YYREEE (reference sequence). The CDR3 is 16 amino acids. The V and J ends lost 2 bases and 2 bases, in that order; junction bases with no gene match: 8. The CDR3 DNA reads TGTGCCAGCAGCTTCGAGGCGACAGGGGCCAACTATGGCTACACCTTC. Its translation: CASSFEATGANYGYTF.

The V and J genes are TRBV28 and TRBJ1-5, with 7 bases that match TRBD1. The V gene end was trimmed by 10 bases and the J gene end by 2 bases; junction bases not matched to a gene: 5. The CDR3 sequence is 13 residues long. Germline CDR1 MDHEN, CDR2 SYDVKM. CDR3: CATTGSRNQPQHF. For the CDR3, the DNA is TGTGCCACGACAGGGTCCCGCAATCAGCCCCAGCATTTT.

This chain joins TRBV13 and TRBJ1-1; D call uncertain. The CDR3 has 13 residues. With 5 bases removed from V and 1 base from J, the gap between germline ends came to 8 bases. The germline CDR1 and CDR2 sequences are PRHDT and FYEKMQ (reference sequence). The CDR3 loop is CASSRRGNTEAFF. CDR3 DNA sequence: TGTGCCAGCAGCAGGCGAGGGAACACTGAAGCTTTCTTT.

This chain links TRBV6-2 or TRBV6-3 with TRBJ1-1; the match to TRBD1 covers 7 bases. From germline, CDR1 is MNHEY and CDR2 SVGEGT. V was pared by 5 bases and J by 1 base, with 7 bases of the junction left unmatched. This CDR3 comprises 15 residues. The CDR3 is CASSTPGGGNTEAFF. CDR3 DNA sequence: TGTGCCAGCAGTACCCCAGGGGGAGGGAACACTGAAGCTTTCTTT.

Only a few counts were recorded for this clone. The chain carries TRBV12-3 or TRBV12-4 and TRBJ2-7; 9 positions agree with TRBD1. The CDR3 is made up of 13 amino acids. The ends lost 6 bases at V and 8 bases at J; junction bases unmatched: 8. The CDR3 region is CASSLGQGLQQYF. The CDR3 bases are TGTGCCAGCAGCTTGGGACAGGGTCTGCAGCAGTACTTC.

The rearrangement links TRBV2 to TRBJ2-3; either TRBD1 or TRBD2 may fit D (5 bases each). Germline assignment: CDR1 SNHLY and CDR2 FYNNEI. Trimming shortened V by 5 bases and J by 6 bases, and 21 bases separated the two germline ends. The CDR3 sequence is 16 residues long. CDR3 sequence (DNA): TGTGCCAGCAGTCAAGACGGGGCCCCGGCAAAGGATACGCAGTATTTT. The encoded protein is CASSQDGAPAKDTQYF.

The rearrangement uses TRBV3-1 (or the pseudogene TRBV3-2) and TRBJ1-1, with unresolved D. Germline assignment: CDR1 LGHDT and CDR2 YNNKEL (reference sequence). V lost 0 bases and J 8 bases, leaving 7 bases between the germline ends. The CDR3 has 12 amino acids. CDR3 sequence reads: CASSQDRREAFF. The CDR3 bases are TGTGCCAGCAGCCAAGATCGCCGGGAAGCTTTCTTT.

The J gene is TRBJ2-1, the V gene TRBV24-1; 10 nucleotides agree with TRBD1. CDR3 size: 16 residues. Losses at the gene ends were 4 bases for V and 4 bases for J; bases not matched to a gene: 6. Germline CDR1 reads KGHDR; CDR2 reads SFDVKD. The CDR3 loop is CATSETGQGRYNEQFF. For the CDR3, the DNA is TGTGCCACCAGTGAAACGGGACAGGGGAGGTACAATGAGCAGTTCTTC.

This chain joins TRBV30 and TRBJ1-5; D uncertain. V lost 0 bases to trimming and J lost 4 bases, with 19 bases between them. This CDR3 region has 17 residues. Germline CDR1 and CDR2: GTSNPN and SVGIG (reference sequence). Here the CDR3 DNA reads TGTGCCTGGAGTGTACACCCGGGTACCCCGGGGAATCAGCCCCAGCATTTT. This gives the protein CAWSVHPGTPGNQPQHF.

The V call is TRBV13, the J call TRBJ2-3, with D possibly matching TRBD2 (6 bases). V was cut by 2 bases and J by 4 bases, with 13 bases left in between. The CDR3 extends over 15 amino acids. Germline CDR1 and CDR2: PRHDT and FYEKMQ (reference sequence). Here the CDR3 reads CASSLTGSIADTQYF. In DNA, the CDR3 is TGTGCCAGCAGCTTAACCGGGAGTATAGCAGATACGCAGTATTTT.

V usage is TRBV7-2 and J usage is TRBJ2-7; TRBD2 matches 12 bases. Losses at the gene ends were 0 bases for V and 5 bases for J; bases not matched to a gene: 8. The CDR3 is made up of 17 amino acids. Per germline, CDR1 SGHTA and CDR2 FQGNSA. The CDR3 spells CASSLAPSSGGAHEQYF. The CDR3 bases are TGTGCCAGCAGCTTAGCCCCCTCTAGCGGGGGGGCCCACGAGCAGTACTTC.

The J gene is TRBJ1-6, the V gene TRBV27; D perhaps matches TRBD1 (6 bases). V shed 3 bases and J shed 7 bases, with 13 bases lying between them. Germline CDR1 reads MNHEY; CDR2 reads SMNVEV (reference sequence). The CDR3 consists of 15 residues. For the CDR3, the DNA is TGTGCCAGCAGTTTGGTGGGGGCGAGGAATTCACCCCTCCACTTT. It specifies CASSLVGARNSPLHF.